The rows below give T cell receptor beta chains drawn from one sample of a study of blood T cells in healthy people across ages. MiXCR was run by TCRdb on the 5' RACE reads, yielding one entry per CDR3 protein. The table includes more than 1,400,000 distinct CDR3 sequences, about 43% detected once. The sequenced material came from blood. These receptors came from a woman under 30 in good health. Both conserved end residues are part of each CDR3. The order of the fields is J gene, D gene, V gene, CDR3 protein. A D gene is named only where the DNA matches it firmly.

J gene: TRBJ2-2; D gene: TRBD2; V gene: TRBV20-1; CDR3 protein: CSARDLLAGGSGELFF
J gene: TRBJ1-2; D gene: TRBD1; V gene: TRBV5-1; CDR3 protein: CASSPGGRDSYRLYGYTF
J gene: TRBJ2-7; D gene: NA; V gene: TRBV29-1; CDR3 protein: CSVESRDYEQYF
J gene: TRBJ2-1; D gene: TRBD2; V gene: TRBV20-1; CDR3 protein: CSARVSSGRAFGEQFF
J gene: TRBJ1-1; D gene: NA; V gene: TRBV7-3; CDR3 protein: CASSHSGDTEAFF
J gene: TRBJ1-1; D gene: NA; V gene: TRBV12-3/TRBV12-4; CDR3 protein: CASSSRDSRTFF
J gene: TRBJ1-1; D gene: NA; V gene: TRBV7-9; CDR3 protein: CASTTGHLMNTEAFF
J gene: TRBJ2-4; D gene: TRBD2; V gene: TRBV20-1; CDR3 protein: CSARGGLGGNIQYF
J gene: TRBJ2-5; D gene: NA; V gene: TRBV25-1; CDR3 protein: CASSELYETQYF
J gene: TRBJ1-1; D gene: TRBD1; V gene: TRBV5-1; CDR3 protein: CASSEKDGTGGWRTEAFF
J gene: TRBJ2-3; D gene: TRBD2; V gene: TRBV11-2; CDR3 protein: CASTLGVAGSKDTQYF
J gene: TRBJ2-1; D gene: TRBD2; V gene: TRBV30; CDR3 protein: CAWSGGLDDEQFF
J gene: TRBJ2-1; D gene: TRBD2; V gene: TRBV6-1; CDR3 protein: CACATSVSYNEQFF
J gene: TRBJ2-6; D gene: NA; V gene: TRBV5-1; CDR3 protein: CASSPKGSGANVLTF
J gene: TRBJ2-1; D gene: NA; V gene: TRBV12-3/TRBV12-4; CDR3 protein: CASSFNEGEQFF
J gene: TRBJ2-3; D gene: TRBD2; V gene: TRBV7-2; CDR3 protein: CASSIGGTSGGVTDTQYF
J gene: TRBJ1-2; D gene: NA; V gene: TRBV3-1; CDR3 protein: CASSHHTGFNGYTF
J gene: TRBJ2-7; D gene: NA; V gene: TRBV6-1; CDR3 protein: CASIIGGEQYF
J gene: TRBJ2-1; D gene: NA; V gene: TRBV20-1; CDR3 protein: CSARDPPGGQSYNEQFF
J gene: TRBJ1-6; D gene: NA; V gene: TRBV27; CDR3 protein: CASSLEGQDFSPLHF
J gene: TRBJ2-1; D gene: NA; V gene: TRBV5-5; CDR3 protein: CASSLAGGLGGNEQFF
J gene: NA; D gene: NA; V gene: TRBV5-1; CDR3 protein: CASSSDTGRDEQYF
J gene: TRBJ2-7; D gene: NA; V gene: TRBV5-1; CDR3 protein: CASSLDGGSAYEQYF
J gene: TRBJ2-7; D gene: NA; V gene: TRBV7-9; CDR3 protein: CASSLKIDGPYEQYF
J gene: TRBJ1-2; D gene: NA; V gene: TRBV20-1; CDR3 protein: CSAGADYGYTF
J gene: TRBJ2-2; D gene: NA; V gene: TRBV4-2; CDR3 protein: CASSQVQLGSGELFF
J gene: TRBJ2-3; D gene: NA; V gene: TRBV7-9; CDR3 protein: CASSLGAGEFADTQYF
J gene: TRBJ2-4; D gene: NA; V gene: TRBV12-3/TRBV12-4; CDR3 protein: CASSIKTGAGEQYF
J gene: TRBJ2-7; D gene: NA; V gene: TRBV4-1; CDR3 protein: CASSQDRVGGTASYEQYF
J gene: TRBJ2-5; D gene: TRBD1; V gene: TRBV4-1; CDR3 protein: CASSQRQGETQYF
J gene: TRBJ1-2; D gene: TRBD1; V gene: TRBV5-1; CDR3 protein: CASSLEGQGNTF
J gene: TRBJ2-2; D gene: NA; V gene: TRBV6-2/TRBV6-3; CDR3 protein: CASSWNTNTGELFF
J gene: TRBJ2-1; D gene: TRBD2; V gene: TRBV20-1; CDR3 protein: CSPLASGGRVGEQFF
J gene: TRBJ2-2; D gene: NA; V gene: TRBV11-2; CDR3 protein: CASSLMDSNTGELFF
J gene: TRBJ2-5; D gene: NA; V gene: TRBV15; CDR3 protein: CATSPLWLEQETQYF
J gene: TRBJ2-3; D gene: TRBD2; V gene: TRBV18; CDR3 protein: CASSPAFQRDTDTQYF
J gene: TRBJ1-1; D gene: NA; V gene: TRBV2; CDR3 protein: CASSEKGTRGATEAFF